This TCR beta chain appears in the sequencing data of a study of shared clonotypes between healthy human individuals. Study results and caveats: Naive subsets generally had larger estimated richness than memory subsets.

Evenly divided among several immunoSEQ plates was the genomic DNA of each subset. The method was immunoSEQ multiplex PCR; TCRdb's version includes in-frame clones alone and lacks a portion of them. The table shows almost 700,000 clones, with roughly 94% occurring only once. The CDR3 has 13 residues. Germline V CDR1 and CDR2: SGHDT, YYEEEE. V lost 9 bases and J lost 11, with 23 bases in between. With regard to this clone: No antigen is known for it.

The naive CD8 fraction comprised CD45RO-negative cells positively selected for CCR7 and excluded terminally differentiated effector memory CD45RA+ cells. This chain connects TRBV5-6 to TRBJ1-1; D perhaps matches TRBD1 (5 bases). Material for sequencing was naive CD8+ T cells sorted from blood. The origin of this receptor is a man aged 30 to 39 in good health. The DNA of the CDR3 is TGTGCCACAGGGTTCGGGACTACGCATAGGGCTTTCTTT. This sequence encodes CATGFGTTHRAFF. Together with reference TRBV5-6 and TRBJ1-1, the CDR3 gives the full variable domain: DAGVTQSPTHLIKTRGQQVTLRCSPKSGHDTVSWYQQALGQGPQFIFQYYEEEERQRGNFPDRFSGHQFPNYSSELNVNALLLGDSALYLCATGFGTTHRAFFGQGTRLTVV.